What follows describes a single T cell receptor beta chain. The sample belongs to a study of T cells in localized non-small cell lung cancer. Using immunoSEQ multiplex PCR, the repertoire was profiled, and TCRdb retains in-frame clones only, with some absent. Of approximately 100,000 clones in the sample, approximately 91% were seen once. This CDR3 has 16 residues. CDR1 SGHVS and CDR2 FQNEAQ come from the germline V gene. J gave up 5 bases and V 5 bases, and 10 bases lay outside the gene matches. J is TRBJ2-1 and V is TRBV7-8; 9 bases match TRBD1. Sequenced here: PBMCs, sampled before any cancer treatment. The receptor's source is a woman aged 40-69 years with stage II squamous cell lung carcinoma. The CDR3 coding sequence is TGTGCCAGCAGCCATACCGGGACAGGGTACAACAATGAGCAGTTCTTC. It is translated as CASSHTGTGYNNEQFF.